The TCR beta chain under discussion was sequenced for a study of T cell responses to AZD1222 COVID-19 vaccine. Germline lookup yields CDR1 LGHNA and CDR2 YNFKEQ. The length of the CDR3 is 15 residues. V dropped 1 base and J dropped 2; count of bases not matched to a gene: 5. A single count supports this clone. Its matching antigen is unknown. Data came from immunoSEQ multiplex PCR; TCRdb stores just in-frame clones and leaves some out. The sample holds 65,000 to 70,000 clones, approximately 80% seen once. Study observations and caveats: Close to half of all spike-specific TCRs reportedly target regions of the variants that are unmutated.

The sample was peripheral blood, taken on day 0 of AZD1222 vaccination. The sequence was collected from an adult in good health. The chain is built from TRBV4-2 and TRBJ2-7, with 7 bases lining up with TRBD1. CDR3 in amino acids: CASSQGQGLAYEQYF. The CDR3 coding sequence is TGTGCCAGCAGCCAAGGACAGGGATTAGCCTACGAGCAGTACTTC.